One TCR beta chain is described in this entry. Its antigen is unknown. Base qualities are not recorded, but no much larger clone differs from it by a single base. The sample is drawn from a study of shared clonotypes between healthy human individuals (dated by TCRdb to about 2020). Looking at the study overall: A few men and a couple of women, aged 18 to 49 years, made up the cohort. Between about 0.8 and 9 billion PBMCs per donor were obtained by leukapheresis. For each donor, CD4 naive and CD4 memory were each given three plates, CD8 naive was given two plates, and CD8 memory was given one plate. To estimate repertoire size and how much clonotype sharing occurs between individuals, the study deeply sequenced the blood TCR repertoires of five healthy adults. To increase sequencing depth and limit assay-specific biases, TCR repertoire library preparation and sequencing were carried out by different laboratories using diverse techniques. Summary of the overall study and its limitations: The genetic and exposure-history diversity represented was limited by the small number of donors. Based on pairwise subsampling, the degree of clonotype sharing among donors was expected to be affected by sequencing depth. Sharing across a few donors was observed for roughly 5.4% of naive CD4, over 3% of naive CD8, about 2.5% of memory CD4, and about 0.4% of memory CD8 clonotypes. Clonotypes shared by all four sorted-subset donors showed higher generation probabilities than non-shared clonotypes. Rarefaction of sorted-subset datasets indicated incomplete sequencing despite the large sequencing depth. Sampling was limited to blood, and TCR repertoires in tissue likely differ from TCR repertoires in blood. Larger estimated clonotype richness was generally found for naive subsets than for memory subsets.

Using the deep immunoSEQ assay, TCR CDR3 regions were amplified from genomic DNA by multiplex PCR. Genomic DNA extracted from each cell subset was distributed evenly over all wells of several immunoSEQ 96-well plates, and each plate served as one replicate. For sorted subsets, roughly 0.2 ug genomic DNA, equal to tens of thousands of T cell genomes, was loaded into each replicate PCR. Purified libraries were measured with a Qubit 3.0 fluorometer, size-checked on a Bioanalyzer 2100, and measured again with the KAPA Library Quantification kit. Every immunoSEQ 96-well plate was sequenced on a separate single-read 150-cycle Illumina NextSeq 550 flow cell. Per the source publication's procedure: Because only junctional sequences without quality scores were contained in the immunoSEQ output, filtering matching that applied to full-length reads could not be performed. Sequences were annotated with PyIR, a Python wrapper for IgBLAST v1.9, and V/J genes and CDR3 were assigned using IMGT germline references. Reads were filtered out if the reads had weak V/J assignments (E-value above 1e-6), no CDR3, stop codons, out-of-frame junctions, or ambiguous translated residues. V3J clonotypes were defined as sequences sharing the same inferred V gene, J gene, and CDR3 amino acid sequence. Percentage overlap between repertoires was calculated by dividing the number of shared unique clonotypes by the size of the smaller repertoire. RTK rarefaction, the Chao1 estimator, and Recon v2.1 estimates of unobserved clonotypes were used to assess repertoire richness. Generation probabilities were computed with OLGA for all TCRbeta clonotypes obtained by the gDNA method from four donors. Imported from immuneACCESS, the table was reduced by TCRdb to in-frame sequences with V and J called. These copies leave out some clones; in studies compared against another copy, an unresolved V gene accounts for under half, and the cause of the remainder is not known. That table is the source of V, J and clone size, and D and trimming were worked out from the DNA. Here the sample has around 560,000 clones; approximately 95% occur a single time. About 0.11% of the sample lies in the top ten.

For the CD8 naive samples, CD45RO-negative cells were positively selected for CCR7, yielding a CD45RA+CCR7+ population from which TemRA cells were excluded. Donors were healthy HIV-negative adults with no recently reported acute infections or vaccinations. Every donor was a Caucasian adult living in Nashville, Tennessee, USA. Blood was obtained by leukapheresis, after which PBMCs were separated by Ficoll-Histopaque density gradient centrifugation and cryopreserved in liquid nitrogen vapor phase. Analytical flow cytometry was used to check the purity and quantity of every magnetically sorted T cell population. From each sorted fraction, genomic DNA was isolated and quantified by UV absorbance on a Nanodrop 2000c. CDR1 LNHDA and CDR2 SQIVND are derived from the germline V gene (reference sequence). Spanning cysteine to phenylalanine, the CDR3 consists of 15 amino acids. The sequence is cut down to CDR3 DNA, 45 bases in frame from base 1. V and J are trimmed by 5 bases and 1 base, and the gene matches miss 8 bases of the junction.

This sequence originates from a woman under 40 in good health. Sequences were obtained from naive CD8+ T cells sorted from blood. The cell subset or site label, read with the paper, signifies: CD45RA+CCR7+. This sequence uses TRBV19 and TRBJ2-7; TRBD1 fits 7 bases in the junction. CDR3 region: CASSLRDSPSYEQYF. The DNA sequence is as follows: TGTGCCAGTAGTTTAAGGGACAGCCCGTCCTACGAGCAGTACTTC.